Sequencing of this T cell receptor (beta chain) was carried out in a study of graft-versus-host responses after intestinal transplantation. Overall study: Isolated intestinal, liver-intestinal, or multivisceral transplants were what recipients had. Every recipient had anti-thymocyte globulin induction and around 3 years of tacrolimus plus steroids.

This CDR3 has 10 residues. CDR1 and CDR2 (germline): SQVTM, ANQGSEA. Trimming pared 4 bases from V and 8 bases from J, leaving 6 bases between. Whole-study findings and limits: With peak circulating GvH clone levels came an association with early post-transplant HvG declines. The marrow of recipients harbored GvH clones, and ileum or blood showed some of them first.

Regarding this clone: Antigen specificity is unknown.

Produced via immunoSEQ multiplex PCR; TCRdb's table is partial and in-frame only. The repertoire holds roughly 110,000 clones, with 90% to 95% as singletons. The chain recombines TRBV29-1 with TRBJ2-1; unclear D gene. The receptor was isolated from a human donor who was the organ donor for an intestinal transplant. Here the sequenced sample was unstimulated CD4+ T cells sorted from spleen or lymph node cells, taken before transplant. The CDR3 reads CSVARDEQFF. The CDR3 nucleotides read TGCAGCGTTGCGCGCGATGAGCAGTTCTTC.